The text below deals with one TCR beta chain. This clonotype has only a few counts. The antigen this receptor binds is unknown. Base qualities are not provided; no much larger clone lies one nucleotide away. The sample is drawn from a study of early T cells in non-severe SARS-CoV-2 infection (dated by TCRdb to about 2021). In terms of the full investigation: Because TCR sequencing was done on bulk RNA from unsorted whole blood, the alpha and beta chains could not be paired.

Libraries were built with 5' RACE. The instrument was a NextSeq 500. To correct for sequencing error and PCR bias, the TCR library protocol tagged individual cDNA molecules with unique molecular identifiers. Sequencing covered both TCR alpha and beta chains, and within each sample the abundances of alpha and beta sequences were tightly co-correlated. The paper's processing steps were these. V gene, J gene and CDR3 annotation of TCR sequences was performed with Decombinator V4. TCRs were defined as expanded if a significant change between any two time points was detected under a Poisson model with p below 0.0001. TCR abundances were normalised to the total number of TCRs sequenced in each sample and reported as counts per million. TRAV1-2 paired with TRAJ12, TRAJ20 or TRAJ33 defined MAIT TCRs, while TRAV10 paired with TRAJ18 defined iNKT TCRs. VDJdb, accessed 1 November 2021, was searched for CMV, EBV and SARS-CoV-2 annotated TCRs, excluding TCRs annotated for multiple antigens. Using fastp trimming at Q25 and MiXCR clonotype assembly, TCRdb reanalyzed the public sequencing data and kept in-frame beta chains. CDR3 protein sequences are deduplicated, and each keeps its most common genes and DNA. These V and J calls originate from TCRdb's pipeline instead of the authors' own analysis. In this sample the table shows 65,000 to 95,000 distinct CDR3 sequences, approximately 9.1% of which occur a single time. Jointly, the top ten make up more than 4.5% of the sample.

A case-control design nested within a healthcare worker cohort in London, UK, was used, with weekly nasopharyngeal swab PCR tests and blood sampling performed. Healthcare workers were recruited between 23 and 31 March 2020, during the week of the UK lockdown, and were followed weekly for up to 16 weeks. CDR1 and CDR2, per the germline V gene (reference sequence), are MNHEY and SMNVEV. The cysteine opens and the phenylalanine closes a CDR3 of 13 amino acids. The CDR3 DNA has 39 bases and is translated from base 1. V lost 0 bases and J lost 8 bases; the stretch between them is 7 bases long. What the research found in general, with its limitations: Matching against VDJdb was skewed toward anti-spike CD8 responses, likely underestimated virus-specific expansions, and missed private and CD4 specificities.

The specimen was whole blood. Recombination connected TRBV27 to TRBJ1-4; no confident D gene assignment can be made. The sequence was collected from an adult who was a healthcare worker with PCR-confirmed SARS-CoV-2 infection or an uninfected control (not recorded which). CDR3 reads: CASSLSRGEKLFF. The nucleotide sequence reads as follows: TGTGCCAGCAGTTTATCGCGAGGGGAAAAACTGTTTTTT.